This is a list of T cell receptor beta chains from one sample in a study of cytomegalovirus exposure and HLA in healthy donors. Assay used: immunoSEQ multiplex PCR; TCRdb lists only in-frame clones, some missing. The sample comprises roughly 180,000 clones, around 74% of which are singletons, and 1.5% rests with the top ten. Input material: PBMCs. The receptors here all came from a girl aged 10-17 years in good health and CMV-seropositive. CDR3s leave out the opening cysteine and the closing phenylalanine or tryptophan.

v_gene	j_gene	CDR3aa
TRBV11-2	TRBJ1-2	ASSLASYGYT
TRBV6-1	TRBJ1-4	ASSEGRGNEKLF
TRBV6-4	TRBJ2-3	ASSDTGTSSTDTQY
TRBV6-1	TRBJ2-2	LTGRLAGNTGELF
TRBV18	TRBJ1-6	ASSRAQGDNSPLH
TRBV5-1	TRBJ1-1	ASSLQGTEAF
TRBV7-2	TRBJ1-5	ASSEGLRQPQH
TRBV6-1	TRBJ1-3	ASSVTNSGNTIY
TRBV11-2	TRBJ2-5	ASSLGRGTGSYQETQY
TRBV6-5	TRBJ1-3	ASSSGVGNTIY
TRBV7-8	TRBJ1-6	ASSIGDSPLH
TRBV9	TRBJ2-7	ASSADPYSSTYEQY
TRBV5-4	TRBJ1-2	ASSPDRPYGYT
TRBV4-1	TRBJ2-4	ASSRIEKGEPKNIQY
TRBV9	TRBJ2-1	ASSVDGTPIHNEQF
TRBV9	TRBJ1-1	ASSVGARLNGTRGPNTEAF
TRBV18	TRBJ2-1	ASSPPTGGLYNEQF
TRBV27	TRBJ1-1	ASSADEVNTEAF
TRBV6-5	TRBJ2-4	ASSYNRQTAKNIQY
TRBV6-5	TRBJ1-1	ASTPQDPYTEAF
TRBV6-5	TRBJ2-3	ASSSWGGSTDTQY
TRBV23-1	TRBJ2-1	ASLRDGANNEQF
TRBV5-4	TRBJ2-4	ASSQGTKNIQY
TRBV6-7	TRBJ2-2	ASLDTGELF
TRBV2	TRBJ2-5	ASSVPSGGRETQY
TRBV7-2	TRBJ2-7	ATMVGGQPYEQY
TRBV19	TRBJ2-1	ASSVPGAGDEQF
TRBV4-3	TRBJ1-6	ASSPNSAQGGSPLH
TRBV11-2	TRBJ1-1	ASSFQGPMNTEAF
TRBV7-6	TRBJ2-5	ASRRKLGMETQY
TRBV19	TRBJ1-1	ASGDGQGITEAF
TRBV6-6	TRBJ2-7	ASSMGGGQYEQY
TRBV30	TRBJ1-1	AWSVWGPEAF
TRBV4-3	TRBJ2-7	ASSQAGTGFEQY
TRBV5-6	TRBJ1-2	ASSLEGANYGYT
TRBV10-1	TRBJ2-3	ASSESTAPSTDTQY
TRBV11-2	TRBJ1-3	ASSLVSPGMSSGNTIY
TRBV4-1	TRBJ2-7	ASSQDSGGREQY
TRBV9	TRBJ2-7	ASSPGVGVTGGYEQY
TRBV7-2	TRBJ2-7	ASSTLAGGEQY
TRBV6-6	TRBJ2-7	ASSAAGVGEQY
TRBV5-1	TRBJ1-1	ASSQGQPNTEAF
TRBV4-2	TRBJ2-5	ASSQDLIFWTGPQETQY
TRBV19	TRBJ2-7	ARNLGLAGALEQY
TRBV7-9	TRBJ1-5	ASTSVVRKGNQPQH
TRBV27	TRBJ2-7	ASSLSRATPYEQY
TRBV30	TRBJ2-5	AWSGVRGGLETQY
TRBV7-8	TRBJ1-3	ASSASYREGGNTIY
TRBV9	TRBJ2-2	ASSVGASGGDSTGELF
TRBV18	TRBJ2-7	ASSPLGTESYEQY
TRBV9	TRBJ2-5	ASSRGFEETQY
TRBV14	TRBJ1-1	ASSQGGVEAF
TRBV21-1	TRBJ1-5	ASSFREVGHQPQH
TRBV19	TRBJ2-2	ASKWFSDTGELF
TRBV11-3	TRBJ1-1	ASSLSGQGNTEAF
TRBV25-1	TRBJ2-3	ASSDPGGISTDTQY
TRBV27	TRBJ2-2	ASSLLGFGGTGELF
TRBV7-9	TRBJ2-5	ASSLTQKETQY
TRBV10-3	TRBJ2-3	AIMRDRGTDTQY
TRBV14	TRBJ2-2	ASSQVPFGELF